The 28 T cell receptor beta chains below all came from one sample that was sequenced in a study of CD8 T cells in Susac syndrome. Random hexamers were used to reverse transcribe 0.5 to 1 ug of RNA. TCRdb passed the immunoSEQ multiplex PCR reads through MiXCR, listing each CDR3 protein once. Here the sample spans approximately 160,000 distinct CDR3 sequences, approximately 94% being singletons. Sample: CD4+ T cells from PBMCs. Source of these receptors: a human donor with multiple sclerosis.

The chain carries TRBV7-2 and TRBJ2-1; D is undetermined. With 5 bases removed from V and 5 bases from J, the gap between germline ends came to 13 bases. This CDR3 has 14 residues. CDR1 and CDR2 from the germline V gene are SGHTA and FQGNSA. The CDR3 DNA follows: TGTGCCAGCAGCATCCGCATATCCCACAATGAGCAGTTCTTC. This codes for CASSIRISHNEQFF.

The chain is built from TRBV18 and TRBJ2-7; D is unresolved. Germline CDR1 and CDR2: KGHSH and LQKENI. This CDR3 is built from 16 residues. V lost 1 base to trimming and J lost 6 bases, with 19 bases between them. In DNA, the CDR3 is TGTGCCAGCTCACCACTAGAGGCCATACCCCCGTCCGAGCAGTACTTC. It codes for CASSPLEAIPPSEQYF.

This CDR3 reads CAILYQRGTGEDTQYF. DNA for the CDR3: TGTGCCATCCTATACCAGAGAGGAACGGGGGAAGATACGCAGTATTTT. V and J are TRBV10-3 and TRBJ2-3; D possibly corresponds to TRBD2 (6 bases). The CDR3 has 16 residues. Per the germline V gene, CDR1 is ENHRY and CDR2 is SYGVKD. V lost 8 bases and J lost 5, with 23 bases in between.

The chain links TRBV12-3 or TRBV12-4 to TRBJ1-5; no clear D. V was cut by 3 bases and J by 2 bases, with 8 bases left in between. This CDR3 region has 14 residues. This chain's CDR3 is CASSFWGGNQPQHF. The CDR3 nucleotides read TGTGCCAGCAGTTTTTGGGGAGGCAATCAGCCCCAGCATTTT.

V usage is TRBV6-1 and J usage is TRBJ2-7; D not certain. This CDR3 spans 13 amino acids. Germline values: CDR1 MNHNS, CDR2 SASEGT. Trimming left V 8 bases short and J 2 bases short, with 13 bases between. The CDR3 nucleotides are TGTGCCAGCGGTTCCGGGCAGACCTACGAGCAGTACTTC. This codes for CASGSGQTYEQYF.

The chain uses TRBV15 and TRBJ2-3; 8 bases line up with TRBD2. CDR1 and CDR2 from the germline V gene are LNHNV and YYDKDF (reference sequence). The CDR3 is 15 amino acids. V was pared by 1 base and J by 7 bases, with 7 bases of the junction left unmatched. The CDR3 spells CATSRAGTRQYTQYF. CDR3 coding DNA: TGTGCCACCAGCAGAGCGGGGACTAGGCAGTATACGCAGTATTTT. Drawing the rest from reference TRBV15 and TRBJ2-3, the complete variable domain is DAMVIQNPRYQVTQFGKPVTLSCSQTLNHNVMYWYQQKSSQAPKLLFHYYDKDFNNEADTPDNFQSRRPNTSFCFLDIRSPGLGDTAMYLCATSRAGTRQYTQYFGPGTRLTVL.

J is TRBJ1-1 and V is TRBV7-2; unclear D gene. Germline CDR1 reads SGHTA; CDR2 reads FQGNSA. Trimming left V 5 bases short and J 0 bases short, with 7 bases between. This CDR3 is built from 13 residues. As DNA, the CDR3 is TGTGCCAGCAGCACAAGACTGAACACTGAAGCTTTCTTT. It yields the protein CASSTRLNTEAFF.

The chain is built from TRBV5-1 and TRBJ2-3, with unresolved D. V was shortened by 0 bases and J by 2 bases, with 10 bases between the two germline ends. The CDR3 is 15 residues long. Germline V gene data show CDR1 as SGHRS and CDR2 as YFSETQ. This chain's CDR3 is CASSLAPGNTDTQYF. The CDR3 DNA is TGCGCCAGCAGCTTGGCACCAGGTAACACAGATACGCAGTATTTT.

This clonotype was counted once. The V and J genes are TRBV25-1 and TRBJ1-2; TRBD1 aligns across 8 bases. Germline V gene sequence: CDR1 MGHDK, CDR2 SYGVNS. V trimming: 4 bases; J trimming: 4 bases; junction bases outside the gene matches: 8. This CDR3 region has 15 residues. CDR3 region: CASSVPGTGVYGYTF. The DNA of the CDR3 is TGTGCCAGCAGTGTGCCCGGGACAGGTGTCTATGGCTACACCTTC.

This rearrangement joins TRBV5-6 to TRBJ1-2; D is perhaps TRBD1 (6 bases). Trimming removed 3 bases at V and 8 bases at J, with 17 bases between. This CDR3 region has 14 residues. Germline values: CDR1 SGHDT, CDR2 YYEEEE. DNA for the CDR3: TGTGCCAGCAGCTCGGGTGGGGGCGCAAGGGGCTACACCTTC. It translates to CASSSGGGARGYTF.

The chain links TRBV28 to TRBJ2-2; D unclear. V gave up 6 bases and J gave up 4 bases, with 6 bases separating them. The CDR3 runs 12 residues. Germline CDR1 and CDR2: MDHEN and SYDVKM. Written as DNA, the CDR3 is TGTGCCAGCAGCTCACTCACCGGGGAGCTGTTTTTT. It yields the protein CASSSLTGELFF.

The chain is built from TRBV28 and TRBJ1-6, with D possibly TRBD1 on 6 matching bases. This CDR3 region has 15 residues. CDR1 and CDR2 (germline): MDHEN, SYDVKM. V lost 5 bases to trimming and J lost 9 bases, with 17 bases between them. The CDR3 reads CASSVGQQGGSPLHF. CDR3 nucleotide sequence: TGTGCCAGCAGTGTCGGACAGCAGGGTGGTTCACCCCTCCACTTT.

The rearrangement joins TRBV30 to TRBJ1-5; 7 bases fit TRBD1. V was clipped by 1 base and J by 5 bases; unmatched bases: 5. This CDR3 region has 14 residues. From germline, CDR1 is GTSNPN and CDR2 SVGIG (reference sequence). The chain's CDR3 is CAWSAGTAYQPQHF. In DNA form, the CDR3 reads TGTGCCTGGAGTGCAGGGACAGCATATCAGCCCCAGCATTTT.

This clonotype was counted once. The chain couples TRBV28 to TRBJ2-7, with 7 bases aligning to TRBD2. CDR3 length: 14 amino acids. Germline V lookup: CDR1 MDHEN, CDR2 SYDVKM. The ends lost 8 bases at V and 5 bases at J; junction bases unmatched: 12. This CDR3 reads CASGTAGAYDEQYF. CDR3 DNA: TGTGCCAGCGGGACGGCGGGAGCGTACGACGAGCAGTACTTC.

The chain joins TRBV19 to TRBJ2-5; the D is unclear. V was pared by 5 bases and J by 4 bases, with 17 bases between. This CDR3 is built from 15 residues. The germline gives CDR1 LNHDA, CDR2 SQIVND (reference sequence). CDR3 bases: TGTGCCAGTAGTTTGTGGGGAACAGAAGGAGAGACCCAGTACTTC. Its translation is CASSLWGTEGETQYF.

This clonotype was seen just once. The chain combines TRBV19 with TRBJ1-3; D ambiguous. This CDR3 contains 15 residues. Per the germline V gene, CDR1 is LNHDA and CDR2 is SQIVND (reference sequence). Trimming removed 3 bases from V and 0 bases from J, with 9 bases in between. The CDR3 coding sequence is TGTGCCAGTAGTATTCGGACGAGCTCTGGAAACACCATATATTTT. Translation: CASSIRTSSGNTIYF.

The chain recombines TRBV19 with TRBJ1-2; D is undetermined. Germline V lookup: CDR1 LNHDA, CDR2 SQIVND (reference sequence). With 3 bases removed from V and 7 bases from J, the gap between germline ends came to 18 bases. The CDR3 has 15 amino acids. The CDR3 reads CASSIAPDGSAGYTF. The CDR3 nucleotides read TGTGCCAGTAGTATTGCCCCCGACGGGAGCGCTGGCTACACCTTC.

V gene TRBV6-5 combines with J gene TRBJ2-1; D unresolved. This CDR3 contains 14 residues. Per germline, CDR1 MNHEY and CDR2 SVGAGI. Trimming cost V 0 bases and J 4 bases, with 7 bases left between them. The CDR3 region has the DNA TGTGCCAGCAGTTACTCAATGGTTTACAATGAGCAGTTCTTC. It is translated as CASSYSMVYNEQFF.

CDR3 nucleotides: TGTGCCAGTAGTATCAGGGTGAACACTGAAGCTTTCTTT. This encodes CASSIRVNTEAFF. The rearrangement uses TRBV19 and TRBJ1-1; weak D call: TRBD1 (5 bases). Trimming took 3 bases from V and 0 from J, leaving 5 bases between them. Germline V gives CDR1 LNHDA, CDR2 SQIVND (reference sequence). The CDR3 is 13 amino acids.

The chain has TRBV7-9 and TRBJ1-1, with TRBD1 matching over 8 bases. Trimming at V came to 5 bases and at J to 3 bases, leaving 8 bases not matched to a gene. There are 15 residues in the CDR3. CDR1 is SEHNR and CDR2 is FQNEAQ in the germline V gene (reference sequence). The CDR3 bases are TGTGCCAGCAGCGAGGCCGCGACAGGGGACACTGAAGCTTTCTTT. It is translated as CASSEAATGDTEAFF.

This chain links TRBV20-1 with TRBJ1-2; D is undetermined. V shed 2 bases and J shed 3 bases, with 16 bases lying between them. The CDR3 covers 15 residues. Germline V gene sequence: CDR1 DFQATT, CDR2 SNEGSKA (reference sequence). Here the CDR3 reads CSARPRGDLYYGYTF. CDR3 nucleotides: TGCAGTGCTAGACCAAGAGGCGACCTCTACTATGGCTACACCTTC.

The V gene is TRBV20-1, the J gene TRBJ2-1; 11 positions agree with TRBD2. The CDR3 runs 14 residues. Germline CDR1 reads DFQATT; CDR2 reads SNEGSKA (reference sequence). The junction had 7 bases not matched to a gene; V was cut back by 3 bases and J by 9 bases. CDR3 residues: CSARVSSGRTEQFF. As DNA, the CDR3 is TGCAGTGCTAGGGTGTCTAGCGGGAGGACTGAGCAGTTCTTC.

The CDR3 loop reads CASGLGTRRITYEQYF. CDR3 bases: TGTGCTAGTGGTTTGGGAACCCGGCGGATCACCTACGAGCAGTACTTC. J is TRBJ2-7 and V is TRBV12-5; no clear D gene. The V end was cut by 1 base, the J end by 2 bases, with 15 bases between. CDR1 is LGHNT and CDR2 is FRNRAP in the germline V gene. The CDR3 has 16 residues.

This sequence joins TRBV29-1 and TRBJ2-7; D ambiguous. The CDR3 is made up of 12 amino acids. The V gene lost 1 base and the J gene lost 3 bases, with 7 bases spanning the gap. In germline, CDR1 is SQVTM, CDR2 ANQGSEA. For the CDR3, the DNA is TGCAGCGTTGAAGGGATTGGCTACGAGCAGTACTTC. Translated: CSVEGIGYEQYF.

Concerning this clonotype: The CDR3 does not end in the conserved phenylalanine or tryptophan, so this is likely a read error. The chain couples TRBV2 to TRBJ1-5, with D hard to call. This CDR3 spans 14 amino acids. Germline V gives CDR1 SNHLY, CDR2 FYNNEI. V was pared by 0 bases and J by 6 bases, with 9 bases between. The CDR3: CASSEALPSQPQHL. The CDR3 DNA reads as TGTGCCAGCAGTGAAGCGCTTCCGAGTCAGCCCCAGCATCTT.

The chain employs TRBV4-3 and TRBJ2-5, with a weak D call TRBD2 (6 bases). CDR1 is LGHNA, CDR2 YSLEER, per germline. The CDR3 is 16 residues long. V was shortened by 4 bases and J by 5 bases, with 20 bases between the two germline ends. The CDR3 here is CASSPGSEAGGETQYF. The CDR3 DNA is TGCGCCAGCAGCCCCGGAAGTGAAGCGGGTGGGGAGACCCAGTACTTC.

The V call is TRBV27, the J call TRBJ2-7; 7 bases fit TRBD1. Germline lookup yields CDR1 MNHEY and CDR2 SMNVEV (reference sequence). After removal of 4 bases from V and 4 bases from J, the junction contained 4 bases not matched to a gene. The CDR3 extends over 13 amino acids. CDR3 DNA sequence: TGTGCCAGCAGTTCCGACAGGGCTTACGAGCAGTACTTC. The encoded protein is CASSSDRAYEQYF.

The chain employs TRBV12-3 or TRBV12-4 and TRBJ2-5, with 9 positions matching TRBD1. There are 14 residues in the CDR3. The ends lost 4 bases at V and 5 bases at J; junction bases unmatched: 5. The CDR3 DNA is TGTGCCAGCAGTTCGGGGACAGGGACGGAGACCCAGTACTTC. Translated: CASSSGTGTETQYF.